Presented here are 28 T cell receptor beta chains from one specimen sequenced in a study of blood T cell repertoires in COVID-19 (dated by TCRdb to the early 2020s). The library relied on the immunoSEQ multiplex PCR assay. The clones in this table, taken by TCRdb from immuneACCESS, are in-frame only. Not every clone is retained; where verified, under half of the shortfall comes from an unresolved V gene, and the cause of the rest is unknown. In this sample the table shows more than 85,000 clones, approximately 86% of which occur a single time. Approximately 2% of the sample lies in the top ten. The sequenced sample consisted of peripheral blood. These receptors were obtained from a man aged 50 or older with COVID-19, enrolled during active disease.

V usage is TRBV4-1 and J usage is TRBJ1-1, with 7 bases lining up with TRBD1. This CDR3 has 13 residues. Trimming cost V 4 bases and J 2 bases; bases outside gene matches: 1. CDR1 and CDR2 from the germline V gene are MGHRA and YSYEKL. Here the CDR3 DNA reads TGCGCCAGCAGCCGGGACAGAAACACTGAAGCTTTCTTT. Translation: CASSRDRNTEAFF.

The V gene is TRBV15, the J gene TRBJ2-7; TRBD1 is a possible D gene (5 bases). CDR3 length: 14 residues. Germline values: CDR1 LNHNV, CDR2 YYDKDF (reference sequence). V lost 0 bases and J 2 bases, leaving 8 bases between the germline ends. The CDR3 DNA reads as TGTGCCACCAGCAGAGATAAGGGGACCTACGAGCAGTACTTC. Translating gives CATSRDKGTYEQYF.

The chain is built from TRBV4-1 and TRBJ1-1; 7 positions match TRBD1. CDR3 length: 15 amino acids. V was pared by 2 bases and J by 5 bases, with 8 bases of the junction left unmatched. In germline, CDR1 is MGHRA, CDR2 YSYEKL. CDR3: CASSQTETGNTEAFF. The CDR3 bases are TGCGCCAGCAGCCAAACTGAGACAGGGAATACTGAAGCTTTCTTT.

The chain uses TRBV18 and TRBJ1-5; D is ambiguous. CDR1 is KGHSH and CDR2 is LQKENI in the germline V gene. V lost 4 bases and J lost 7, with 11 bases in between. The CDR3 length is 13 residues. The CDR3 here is CASSRGEGQPQHF. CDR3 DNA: TGTGCCAGCTCACGGGGTGAGGGCCAGCCCCAGCATTTT.

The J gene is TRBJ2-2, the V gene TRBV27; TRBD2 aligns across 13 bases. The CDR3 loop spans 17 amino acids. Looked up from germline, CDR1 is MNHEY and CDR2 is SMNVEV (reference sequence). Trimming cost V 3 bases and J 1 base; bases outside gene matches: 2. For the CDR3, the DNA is TGTGCCAGCAGTTTTGGACTAGCGGGGGTGAACACCGGGGAGCTGTTTTTT. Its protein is CASSFGLAGVNTGELFF.

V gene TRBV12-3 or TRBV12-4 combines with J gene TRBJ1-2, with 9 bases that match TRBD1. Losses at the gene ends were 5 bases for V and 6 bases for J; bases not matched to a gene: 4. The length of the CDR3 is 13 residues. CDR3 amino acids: CASSLQGAHGYTF. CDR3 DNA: TGTGCCAGCAGTCTACAGGGGGCGCATGGCTACACCTTC.

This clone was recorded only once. The CDR3 protein is CAISDPSGGSNQPQHF. In nucleotides, the CDR3 is TGTGCCATCAGTGACCCCTCAGGGGGGAGCAATCAGCCCCAGCATTTT. V and J are TRBV10-3 and TRBJ1-5; TRBD1 aligns across 7 bases. The V gene end was trimmed by 3 bases and the J gene end by 1 base; junction bases not matched to a gene: 6. Germline V gene lookup returns CDR1 ENHRY and CDR2 SYGVKD. The CDR3 has 16 amino acids.

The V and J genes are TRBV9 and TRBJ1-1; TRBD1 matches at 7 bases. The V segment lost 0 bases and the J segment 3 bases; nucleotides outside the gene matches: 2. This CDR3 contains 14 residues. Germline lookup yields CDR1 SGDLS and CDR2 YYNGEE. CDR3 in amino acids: CASSVGQGDTEAFF. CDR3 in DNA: TGTGCCAGCAGCGTAGGGCAGGGGGACACTGAAGCTTTCTTT.

The CDR3 sequence is CASSPYSGGAVDEQFF. DNA of the CDR3: TGTGCCAGCAGCCCCTATAGCGGGGGGGCGGTCGATGAGCAGTTCTTC. V gene TRBV9 combines with J gene TRBJ2-1, with 11 nucleotides matching TRBD2. Germline-derived CDR1 and CDR2 are SGDLS and YYNGEE. Germline trimming cut 4 bases from V and 8 bases from J; bases unmatched to any gene: 11. The CDR3 consists of 16 residues.

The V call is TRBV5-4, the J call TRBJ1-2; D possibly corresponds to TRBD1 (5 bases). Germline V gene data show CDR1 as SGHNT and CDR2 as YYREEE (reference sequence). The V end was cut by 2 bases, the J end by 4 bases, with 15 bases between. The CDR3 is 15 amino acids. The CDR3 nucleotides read TGTGCCAGCAGCTTAGATTCTCGGCAGGGCTATGGCTACACCTTC. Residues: CASSLDSRQGYGYTF.

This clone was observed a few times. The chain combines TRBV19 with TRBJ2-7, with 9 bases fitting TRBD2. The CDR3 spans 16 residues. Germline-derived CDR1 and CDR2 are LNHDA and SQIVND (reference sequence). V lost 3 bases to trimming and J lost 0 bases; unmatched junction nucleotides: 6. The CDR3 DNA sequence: TGTGCCAGTAGTATGGATCTAGCGGGAAGCTCCTACGAGCAGTACTTC. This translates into CASSMDLAGSSYEQYF.

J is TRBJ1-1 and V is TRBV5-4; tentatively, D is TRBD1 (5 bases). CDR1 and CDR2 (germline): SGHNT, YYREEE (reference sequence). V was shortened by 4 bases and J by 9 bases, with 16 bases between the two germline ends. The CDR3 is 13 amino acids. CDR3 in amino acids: CASSPGGVGKAFF. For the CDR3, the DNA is TGTGCCAGCAGCCCCGGGGGAGTGGGGAAAGCTTTCTTT.

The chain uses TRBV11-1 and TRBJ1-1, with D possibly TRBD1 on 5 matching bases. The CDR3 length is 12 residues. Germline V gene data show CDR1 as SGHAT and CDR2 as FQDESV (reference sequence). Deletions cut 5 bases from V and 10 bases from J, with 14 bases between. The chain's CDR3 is CASSHGGDGAFF. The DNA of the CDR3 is TGTGCCAGCAGCCATGGGGGGGACGGAGCTTTCTTT.

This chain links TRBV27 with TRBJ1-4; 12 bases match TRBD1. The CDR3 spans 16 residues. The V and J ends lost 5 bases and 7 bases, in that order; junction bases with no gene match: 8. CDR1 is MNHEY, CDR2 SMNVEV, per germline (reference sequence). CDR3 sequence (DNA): TGTGCCAGCAGTCGAACGGGACAGGGGGCGAGTGAAAAACTGTTTTTT. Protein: CASSRTGQGASEKLFF. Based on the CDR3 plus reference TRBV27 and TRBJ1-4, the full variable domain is EAQVTQNPRYLITVTGKKLTVTCSQNMNHEYMSWYRQDPGLGLRQIYYSMNVEVTDKGDVPEGYKVSRKEKRNFPLILESPSPNQTSLYFCASSRTGQGASEKLFFGSGTQLSVL.

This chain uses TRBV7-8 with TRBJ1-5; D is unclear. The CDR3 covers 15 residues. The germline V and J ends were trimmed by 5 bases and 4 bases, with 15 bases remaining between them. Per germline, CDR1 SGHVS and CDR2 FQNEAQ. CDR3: CASSPLGGRNQPQHF. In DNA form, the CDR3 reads TGTGCCAGCAGCCCCCTGGGAGGGAGGAATCAGCCCCAGCATTTT.

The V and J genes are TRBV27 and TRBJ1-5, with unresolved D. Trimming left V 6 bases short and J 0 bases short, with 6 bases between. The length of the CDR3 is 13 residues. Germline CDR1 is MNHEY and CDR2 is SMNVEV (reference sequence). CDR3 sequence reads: CASRGSSNQPQHF. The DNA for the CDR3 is TGTGCCAGCAGGGGCAGTAGCAATCAGCCCCAGCATTTT.

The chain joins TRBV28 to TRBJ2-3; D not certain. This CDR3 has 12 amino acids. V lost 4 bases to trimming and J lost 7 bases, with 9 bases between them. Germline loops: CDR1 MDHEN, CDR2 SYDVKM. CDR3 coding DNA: TGTGCCAGCAGTTCATCCAGTAATACGCAGTATTTT. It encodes CASSSSSNTQYF.

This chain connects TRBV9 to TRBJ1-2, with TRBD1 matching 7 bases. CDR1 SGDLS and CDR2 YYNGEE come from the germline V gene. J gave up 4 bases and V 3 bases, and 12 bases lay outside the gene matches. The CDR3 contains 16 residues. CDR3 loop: CASSAKTGEPPYGYTF. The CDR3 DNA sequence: TGTGCCAGCAGCGCAAAAACAGGGGAACCCCCCTATGGCTACACCTTC.

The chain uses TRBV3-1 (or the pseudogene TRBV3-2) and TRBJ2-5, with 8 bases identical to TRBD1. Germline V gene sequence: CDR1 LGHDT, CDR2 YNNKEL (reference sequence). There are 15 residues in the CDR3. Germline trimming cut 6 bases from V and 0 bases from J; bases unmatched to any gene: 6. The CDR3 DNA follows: TGTGCCAGCAGAGGACAGGGATATGACCAAGAGACCCAGTACTTC. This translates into CASRGQGYDQETQYF.

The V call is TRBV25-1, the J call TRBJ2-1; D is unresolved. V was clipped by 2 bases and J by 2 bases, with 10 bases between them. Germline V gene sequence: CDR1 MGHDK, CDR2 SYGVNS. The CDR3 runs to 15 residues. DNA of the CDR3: TGTGCCAGCAGTGAAAGTCAGACTCCCTACAATGAGCAGTTCTTC. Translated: CASSESQTPYNEQFF.

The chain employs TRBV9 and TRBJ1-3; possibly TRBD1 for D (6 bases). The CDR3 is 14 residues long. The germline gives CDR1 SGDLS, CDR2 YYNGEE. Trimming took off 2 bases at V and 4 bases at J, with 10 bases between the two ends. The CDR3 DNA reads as TGTGCCAGCAGCGTGGCGGGGGCGGGAAACACCATATATTTT. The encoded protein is CASSVAGAGNTIYF.

This CDR3 reads CATSPAGNSGNTIYF. CDR3 bases: TGTGCCACCAGCCCAGCAGGAAACTCTGGAAACACCATATATTTT. V and J are TRBV15 and TRBJ1-3; D is uncertain. This CDR3 spans 15 amino acids. V dropped 5 bases and J dropped 0 bases, with 11 bases sitting between them. The germline gives CDR1 LNHNV, CDR2 YYDKDF (reference sequence).

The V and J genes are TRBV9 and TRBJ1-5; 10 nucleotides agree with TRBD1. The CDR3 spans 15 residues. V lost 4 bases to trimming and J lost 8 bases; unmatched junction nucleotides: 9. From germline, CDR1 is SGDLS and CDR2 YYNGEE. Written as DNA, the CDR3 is TGTGCCAGCAGCCCTCTAGCGGACAGGGGGAAGCCCCAGCATTTT. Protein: CASSPLADRGKPQHF. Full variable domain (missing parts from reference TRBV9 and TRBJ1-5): DSGVTQTPKHLITATGQRVTLRCSPRSGDLSVYWYQQSLDQGLQFLIQYYNGEERAKGNILERFSAQQFPDLHSELNLSSLELGDSALYFCASSPLADRGKPQHFGDGTRLSIL.

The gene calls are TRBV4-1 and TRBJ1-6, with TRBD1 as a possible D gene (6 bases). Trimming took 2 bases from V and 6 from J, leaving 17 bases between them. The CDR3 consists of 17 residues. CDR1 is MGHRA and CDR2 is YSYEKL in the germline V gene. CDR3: CASSQRGTLSSNSPLHF. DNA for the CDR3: TGCGCCAGCAGCCAACGAGGGACATTAAGCTCTAATTCACCCCTCCACTTT.

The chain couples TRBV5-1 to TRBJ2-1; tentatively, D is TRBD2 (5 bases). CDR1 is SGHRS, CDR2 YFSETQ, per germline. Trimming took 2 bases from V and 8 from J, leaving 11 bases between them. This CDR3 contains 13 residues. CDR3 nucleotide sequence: TGCGCCAGCAGCTTCCGGGGAAGGGATGAGCAGTTCTTC. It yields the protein CASSFRGRDEQFF.

In nucleotides, the CDR3 is TGCGCCAGCAGCTGGATGGACAGGGCGAACACTGAAGCTTTCTTT. It yields the protein CASSWMDRANTEAFF. The chain links TRBV5-1 to TRBJ1-1; 8 bases line up with TRBD1. J lost 1 base, V lost 3 bases, and 5 bases had no gene match. The CDR3 has 15 residues. The germline V gene has CDR1 SGHRS and CDR2 YFSETQ.

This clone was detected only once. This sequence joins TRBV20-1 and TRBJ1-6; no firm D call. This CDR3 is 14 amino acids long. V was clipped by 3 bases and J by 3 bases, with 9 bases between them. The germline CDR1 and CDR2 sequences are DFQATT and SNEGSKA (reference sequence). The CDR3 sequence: CSASGGVYNSPLHF. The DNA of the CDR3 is TGCAGTGCTAGTGGAGGAGTCTATAATTCACCCCTCCACTTT.

The CDR3 nucleotides are TGTGCCAGCAGCCCCCACCCTCTGACTAGCTTGGCAGATACGCAGTATTTT. This sequence encodes CASSPHPLTSLADTQYF. The genes are TRBV7-3 and TRBJ2-3, with 7 bases that match TRBD2. Germline loops: CDR1 SGHTA, CDR2 FQGTGA. J lost 4 bases, V lost 5 bases, and 15 bases had no gene match. CDR3 length: 17 amino acids. The whole variable domain, filled in from reference TRBV7-3 and TRBJ2-3, reads GAGVSQTPSNKVTEKGKYVELRCDPISGHTALYWYRQSLGQGPEFLIYFQGTGAADDSGLPNDRFFAVRPEGSVSTLKIQRTERGDSAVYLCASSPHPLTSLADTQYFGPGTRLTVL.